This T cell receptor beta chain came from a study of regulatory T cells in long-lasting Graves disease. CDR1 and CDR2 (germline): SQVTM, ANQGSEA. This CDR3 region has 16 residues. Through Arm-PCR of CDR3 regions and iRepertoire HTBI primers, TCR beta libraries were built. TCRdb redid the calling of the multiplex PCR reads with MiXCR, one entry per CDR3 protein. The table records roughly 500,000 distinct CDR3 sequences, roughly a fifth of them present only once. Indicated time point: persistent/refractory GD, antithyroid drugs over 5 years with positive TRAb. TCR sequences were obtained from RNA taken from PBMCs. Patients came through an endocrinology department, and that department was in Xi'an, China. Turning to this clonotype: One junction end disagrees with the germline gene, perhaps due to a read error.

The sample consisted of peripheral blood mononuclear cells (PBMCs), taken when the disease was refractory, from a patient treated with antithyroid drugs. This chain uses TRBV29-1 with TRBJ2-2, with 12 bases that match TRBD2. The TCR was taken from a female donor with Graves disease. Written as DNA, the CDR3 is TGCAGCGTTGATCTAGCGGGGGGGCCGAACACCGGGGAGCTGCTTTTT. Translation: CSVDLAGGPNTGELLF.